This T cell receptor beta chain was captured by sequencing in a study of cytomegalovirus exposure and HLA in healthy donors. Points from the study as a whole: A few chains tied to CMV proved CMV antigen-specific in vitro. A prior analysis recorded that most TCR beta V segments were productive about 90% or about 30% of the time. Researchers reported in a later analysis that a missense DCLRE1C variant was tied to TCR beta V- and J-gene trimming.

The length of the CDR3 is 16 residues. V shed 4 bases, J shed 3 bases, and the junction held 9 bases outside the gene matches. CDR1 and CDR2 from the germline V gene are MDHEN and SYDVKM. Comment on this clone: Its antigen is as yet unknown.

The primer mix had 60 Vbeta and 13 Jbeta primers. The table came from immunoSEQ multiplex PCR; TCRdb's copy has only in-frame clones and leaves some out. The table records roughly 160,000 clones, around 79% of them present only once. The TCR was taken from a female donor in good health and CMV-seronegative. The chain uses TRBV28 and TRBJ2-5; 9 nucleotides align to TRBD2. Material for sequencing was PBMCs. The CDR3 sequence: CASSWMTSGMKETQYF. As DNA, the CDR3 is TGTGCCAGCAGTTGGATGACTAGCGGAATGAAAGAGACCCAGTACTTC.